The entry that follows covers one T cell receptor (beta chain) sequence. Its specificity is not known. A read error may produce the germline difference seen at one junction end. This sample was included in a study of blood T cells in healthy people across ages. General observations from the study: With age, beta diversity per million T cells declined roughly linearly, significantly by roughly 40.

The study recruited healthy Caucasian donors from Russia who were aged about 6 to 95. This CDR3 has 15 residues. Germline-derived CDR1 and CDR2 are SGHTA and FQGNSA. Next came a second PCR, run for about 7 to 11 cycles, which used a sample-barcoded 5' primer along with a J-beta primer mix. TCRdb itself ran the 5' RACE reads through MiXCR, one entry per CDR3 protein. The sample has around 1,500,000 distinct CDR3 sequences, 25% to 30% seen once. The material sequenced was blood. J is TRBJ2-3 and V is TRBV7-2; D possibly corresponds to TRBD2 (7 bases). The receptor's source is a woman between 25 and 40 years old in good health. Here the CDR3 reads CASTLFGGGTVTQYF. As DNA, the CDR3 is TGTGCCAGCACCTTGTTTGGGGGGGGCACAGTTACGCAGTATTTT.